These 17 T cell receptor beta chains were all obtained from the same sample, sequenced in a study of cytomegalovirus exposure and HLA in healthy donors (dated by TCRdb to about 2017). Library preparation used the immunoSEQ multiplex PCR assay. The multiplex PCR relied on a mix of 60 forward primers for TCR Vbeta segments and 13 reverse primers for TCR Jbeta segments. Sourced from immuneACCESS, this table was stored by TCRdb with only in-frame sequences that have V and J called. A share of the clones is absent; for the studies checked, an unresolved V gene accounts for under half, and the remainder has no known explanation. Across this sample there are around 170,000 clones, with around 80% seen only once. Clones ranked in the top ten supply around 1.4% of the sample. The sequenced sample consisted of PBMCs. The origin of the receptors is a male donor in good health and CMV-seronegative.

In this sample, this clone turned up many times. The chain has TRBV6-1 and TRBJ1-1; maybe TRBD1 (6 bases). This CDR3 has 12 residues. CDR1 is MNHNS and CDR2 is SASEGT in the germline V gene. Trimming took 7 bases from V and 5 from J, leaving 11 bases between them. Here the CDR3 reads CASKQQGTEAFF. In DNA form, the CDR3 reads TGTGCCAGCAAACAACAGGGAACTGAAGCTTTCTTT.

The CDR3 sequence: CASSMGTSGGWGEQYF. In nucleotides, the CDR3 is TGTGCCAGCAGCATGGGGACTAGCGGGGGCTGGGGCGAGCAGTACTTC. The V call is TRBV7-2, the J call TRBJ2-7; TRBD2 aligns across 14 bases. V lost 5 bases and J lost 6; bases outside the gene matches: 9. Germline V gene lookup returns CDR1 SGHTA and CDR2 FQGNSA. The CDR3 is 16 amino acids.

V and J are TRBV5-6 and TRBJ2-3, with D possibly being TRBD1 (6 bases). The CDR3 has 15 residues. In germline, CDR1 is SGHDT, CDR2 YYEEEE. Trimming removed 1 base from V and 4 bases from J, with 13 bases in between. The CDR3 protein is CASSLLDSDPDTQYF. CDR3 bases: TGTGCCAGCAGCTTGCTGGACAGTGACCCAGATACGCAGTATTTT.

The chain joins TRBV4-3 to TRBJ2-3, with 9 bases lining up with TRBD2. The V and J ends lost 0 bases and 0 bases, in that order; junction bases with no gene match: 7. This CDR3 has 18 amino acids. Germline loops: CDR1 LGHNA, CDR2 YSLEER. CDR3 residues: CASSQDAASGMSTDTQYF. For the CDR3, the DNA is TGCGCCAGCAGCCAAGATGCGGCTAGCGGGATGAGCACAGATACGCAGTATTTT.

The chain links TRBV5-1 to TRBJ2-5; TRBD1 matches 7 bases. The CDR3 loop spans 15 amino acids. Trimming cost V 0 bases and J 4 bases; bases outside gene matches: 6. CDR1 is SGHRS and CDR2 is YFSETQ in the germline V gene. CDR3 DNA: TGCGCCAGCAGCTTGGAGGACAGGAGAGGAGAGACCCAGTACTTC. Encoded protein: CASSLEDRRGETQYF.

In DNA, the CDR3 is TGTGCCAGTAGTCCTTTCGCGGTGAACACTGAAGCTTTCTTT. Residues: CASSPFAVNTEAFF. This chain connects TRBV19 to TRBJ1-1, with no clear D. V gave up 5 bases and J gave up 0 bases, with 10 bases separating them. Germline values: CDR1 LNHDA, CDR2 SQIVND (reference sequence). This CDR3 is built from 14 residues. Using reference TRBV19 and TRBJ1-1 for the parts outside the CDR3, the full variable domain is DGGITQSPKYLFRKEGQNVTLSCEQNLNHDAMYWYRQDPGQGLRLIYYSQIVNDFQKGDIAEGYSVSREKKESFPLTVTSAQKNPTAFYLCASSPFAVNTEAFFGQGTRLTVV.

The rearrangement uses TRBV6-1 and TRBJ1-6; TRBD1 agrees at 7 bases. This CDR3 has 15 amino acids. The V and J ends lost 10 bases and 10 bases, in that order; junction bases with no gene match: 16. Germline-derived CDR1 and CDR2 are MNHNS and SASEGT. The DNA of the CDR3 is TGTGCCATCACCCGCCAGACAGGGCGGGGATCACCCCTCCACTTT. The encoded protein is CAITRQTGRGSPLHF.

The chain carries TRBV7-2 and TRBJ1-5; 7 bases are a match to TRBD1. The length of the CDR3 is 16 residues. The J segment lost 6 bases and the V segment lost 0 bases, leaving 8 bases of the junction unmatched. CDR1 and CDR2 (germline): SGHTA, FQGNSA. CDR3 amino acids: CASSLAAAGGGQPQHF. The CDR3, as DNA: TGTGCCAGCAGCTTAGCGGCGGCAGGGGGAGGTCAGCCCCAGCATTTT.

The rearrangement links TRBV7-2 to TRBJ2-7; 11 bases map to TRBD1. This CDR3 comprises 15 residues. From germline, CDR1 is SGHTA and CDR2 FQGNSA. V lost 5 bases and J lost 3; bases outside the gene matches: 6. The CDR3 DNA follows: TGTGCCAGCAGCGGGCGGGACAGGGGGGGCTACGAGCAGTACTTC. Its protein product is CASSGRDRGGYEQYF.

The J gene is TRBJ2-1, the V gene TRBV5-1; unclear D gene. The CDR3 consists of 12 residues. The V gene's germline CDR1 is SGHRS and CDR2 YFSETQ. V gave up 2 bases and J gave up 6 bases, with 6 bases separating them. CDR3 protein: CASSFSRNEQFF. CDR3 DNA: TGCGCCAGCAGCTTCTCCCGCAATGAGCAGTTCTTC.

This chain joins TRBV7-3 and TRBJ2-1; TRBD2 aligns across 9 bases. The ends lost 5 bases at V and 1 base at J; junction bases unmatched: 6. There are 16 residues in the CDR3. CDR1 is SGHTA and CDR2 is FQGTGA in the germline V gene. CDR3 bases: TGTGCCAGCAGCCCCCGACTAGCGGTTTCCTACAATGAGCAGTTCTTC. This translates into CASSPRLAVSYNEQFF.

A few counts support this clone. This sample includes further DNA sequences coding for the same CDR3. V gene TRBV5-1 combines with J gene TRBJ1-1, with D possibly being TRBD1 (6 bases). The CDR3 is made up of 15 amino acids. CDR1 is SGHRS, CDR2 YFSETQ, per germline. V lost 0 bases and J lost 1, with 10 bases in between. CDR3 bases: TGCGCCAGCAGCTTGGGCAGGGGAGCGAACACTGAAGCTTTCTTT. Its protein is CASSLGRGANTEAFF.

As to this clone: One junction end disagrees with the germline gene, perhaps due to a read error. The V and J genes are TRBV27 and TRBJ2-1; TRBD2 is a possible D gene (6 bases). The CDR3 spans 12 residues. Germline values: CDR1 MNHEY, CDR2 SMNVEV (reference sequence). CDR3 coding DNA: TGTGCCAGCAGTTTCCCCGGGACTGAGGAGTTCTTC. Translation: CASSFPGTEEFF.

The rearrangement uses TRBV19 and TRBJ1-1, with D possibly being TRBD1 (6 bases). The V gene lost 5 bases and the J gene lost 6 bases, with 13 bases spanning the gap. This CDR3 spans 13 amino acids. Germline loops: CDR1 LNHDA, CDR2 SQIVND (reference sequence). The DNA for the CDR3 is TGTGCCAGTAGTCGAGGCAGGGGATCTGAAGCTTTCTTT. It is translated as CASSRGRGSEAFF.

The V gene is TRBV6-1, the J gene TRBJ1-3; weak D call: TRBD1 (6 bases). This CDR3 contains 15 residues. V was clipped by 5 bases and J by 0 bases, with 11 bases between them. Germline assignment: CDR1 MNHNS and CDR2 SASEGT. The CDR3: CASSPTGSSGNTIYF. The CDR3 region has the DNA TGTGCCAGCAGTCCGACAGGTAGCTCTGGAAACACCATATATTTT.

In its sample, this clone is medium-sized. The chain links TRBV5-6 to TRBJ1-1, with unresolved D. Between the trimmed V and J ends, which lost 2 bases and 8 bases, there was a span of 10 bases. This CDR3 is built from 12 residues. Germline V lookup: CDR1 SGHDT, CDR2 YYEEEE. CDR3 region: CASSFGRLEAFF. The CDR3 nucleotides are TGTGCCAGCAGCTTTGGGAGGTTAGAAGCTTTCTTT.

The chain couples TRBV2 to TRBJ2-1; D is unclear. The CDR3 is 11 amino acids. V was trimmed by 6 bases and J by 4 bases, leaving 4 bases between them. The germline CDR1 and CDR2 sequences are SNHLY and FYNNEI. In DNA form, the CDR3 reads TGTGCCAGCAGGGAGTACAATGAGCAGTTCTTC. Amino acids: CASREYNEQFF.